This is a list of T cell receptor beta chains from one sample in a study of T cell changes during pregnancy in multiple sclerosis. Clones were read by immunoSEQ multiplex PCR, and TCRdb kept only the in-frame ones, dropping some. Of around 71,000 clones in the sample, roughly 92% were seen once. The sequenced sample was peripheral blood, obtained in the third trimester of pregnancy. The receptors come from a female donor with multiple sclerosis, enrolled in a pregnancy study. Both conserved end residues are part of each CDR3. Each record gives: clone size, D gene, J gene, V gene, CDR3 DNA, CDR3 protein. D genes are given only for firm matches. Clone sizes are given selectively: once, few, many, or a class where the clone is expanded.

NA | NA | TRBJ2-2 | TRBV2 | TGTGCCAGCAGCGTGGGGGGGGGCTTAGGTGACACCGGGGAGCTGTTTTTT | CASSVGGGLGDTGELFF
NA | NA | TRBJ2-6 | TRBV2 | TGTGCCAGTGAAGAAACCGGGACTCTCGGGGCCAACGTCCTGACTTTC | CASEETGTLGANVLTF
NA | TRBD2 | TRBJ2-1 | TRBV29-1 | TGCAGCGTCCCTGGGAGGACTAGCACCCAATTAAAGGATGAGCAGTTCTTC | CSVPGRTSTQLKDEQFF
NA | TRBD2 | TRBJ2-3 | TRBV11-2 | TGTGCCAGCAGCTTACGGACTAGCGGGGGAACGCAGTATTTT | CASSLRTSGGTQYF
NA | NA | TRBJ1-4 | TRBV30 | TGTGCCTGGAGCGACAATGGGAGATTCGGCGAAAAACTGTTTTTT | CAWSDNGRFGEKLFF
NA | TRBD2 | TRBJ2-1 | TRBV9 | TGTGCCAGCAGCGCCTACGGGACTAGCGGGAACAATGAGCAGTTCTTC | CASSAYGTSGNNEQFF
NA | NA | TRBJ1-2 | TRBV25-1 | TGTGCCAGCAGCGAGGGTCTGGGCTACACCTTC | CASSEGLGYTF
NA | TRBD2 | TRBJ2-1 | TRBV19 | TGTGCCAGTAGTATAGAGCGGCTAGCGGGAGCGTACCGGACAGCTCACAATGAGCAGTTCTTC | CASSIERLAGAYRTAHNEQFF
NA | TRBD2 | TRBJ2-3 | TRBV5-4 | TGTGCCAGCAGCCCCGGACTAGCAGCTCTCACAGATACGCAGTATTTT | CASSPGLAALTDTQYF
NA | TRBD1 | TRBJ1-2 | TRBV6-5 | TGTGCCAGCAGTTACCGGGACAGGGACGACTATGGCTACACCTTC | CASSYRDRDDYGYTF
NA | TRBD2 | TRBJ2-1 | TRBV13 | TGTGCCAGCAGCTTATTTTCGGGTAGCGGGAGTGAGAATGAGCAGTTCTTC | CASSLFSGSGSENEQFF
NA | NA | TRBJ1-5 | TRBV4-1 | TGCGCCAGCAGCCAAGATCATAGGGACAAGAATCAGCCCCAGCATTTT | CASSQDHRDKNQPQHF
few | TRBD2 | TRBJ2-7 | TRBV7-9 | TGTGCCAGCAGCTTGTATCCGGGAGGAAGGTACTTC | CASSLYPGGRYF
NA | TRBD2 | TRBJ2-5 | TRBV19 | TGTGCCAGTAGTATACCCCGGGGAGGGGCGGGAGAGACCCAGTACTTC | CASSIPRGGAGETQYF
NA | NA | TRBJ1-3 | TRBV7-9 | TGTGCCAGCGTTTTAAACCGGCAGGCAAACACCATATATTTT | CASVLNRQANTIYF
NA | TRBD2 | TRBJ2-7 | TRBV5-1 | TGCGCCAGCAGCTTGGAACGCGGGAGGGCCATGGAGCAGTACTTC | CASSLERGRAMEQYF
NA | TRBD2 | TRBJ2-1 | TRBV19 | TGTGCCAGCGGGACTTCGGGCGGGAGCTTCAATGAGCAGTTCTTC | CASGTSGGSFNEQFF
NA | NA | TRBJ2-7 | TRBV2 | TGTGCCAGCGAACTAATACAACAGGGCTACGAGCAGTACTTC | CASELIQQGYEQYF
NA | NA | TRBJ2-2 | TRBV5-4 | TGTGCCAGCAGCTTTGTAGCGGTGAACACCGGGGAGCTGTTTTTT | CASSFVAVNTGELFF
once | TRBD2 | TRBJ2-5 | TRBV5-8 | TGTGCCAGCAGCTGGGGGGGGGAGACCCAGTACTTC | CASSWGGETQYF
once | TRBD1 | TRBJ2-3 | TRBV18 | TGTGCCAGCTCTCGAAGACAGGGGAAAGATACGCAGTATTTT | CASSRRQGKDTQYF
NA | TRBD1 | TRBJ1-2 | TRBV2 | TGTGCCAGCAGAACGGGACAGGGTAACTATGGCTACACCTTC | CASRTGQGNYGYTF
NA | NA | TRBJ2-1 | TRBV19 | TGTGCCAGTAGTATGTGGGCCGGTAGAAATGAGCAGTTCTTC | CASSMWAGRNEQFF
once | TRBD1 | TRBJ2-5 | TRBV2 | TGTGCCACCAAGACAGGGGCCGGGGAGACCCAGTACTTC | CATKTGAGETQYF
NA | NA | TRBJ2-7 | TRBV19 | TGTGCCAGTAGTATAGCCCGTGACGAGCAGTACTTC | CASSIARDEQYF
NA | TRBD1 | TRBJ1-2 | TRBV29-1 | TGCAGCGTTGATGGACAGGGTCTCGGCTACACCTTC | CSVDGQGLGYTF
NA | NA | TRBJ1-3 | TRBV5-1 | TGCGCCAGCAGCTTGGCCGCGCAGGGGGGAAACACCATATATTTT | CASSLAAQGGNTIYF
NA | NA | TRBJ1-4 | TRBV5-1 | TGCGCCAGCAGCTTCCAGGGATTTAATGAAAAACTGTTTTTT | CASSFQGFNEKLFF
NA | TRBD1 | TRBJ2-7 | TRBV29-1 | TGCAGCGTTCTACAGGGGGCCTACGAGCAGTACTTC | CSVLQGAYEQYF
once | TRBD2 | TRBJ2-2 | TRBV25-1 | TGTGCCAGCAGTGAACTAGCGGAGTACACCGGGGAGCTGTTTTTT | CASSELAEYTGELFF
once | NA | TRBJ2-5 | TRBV27 | TGTGCCAGCAGTTCCTGGGCAGCTCAAGAGACCCAGTACTTC | CASSSWAAQETQYF
NA | NA | TRBJ1-2 | TRBV19 | TGTGCCAGTAGTCGGTCGGGGGGCGCAGGTGGCTACACCTTC | CASSRSGGAGGYTF
NA | TRBD2 | TRBJ2-1 | TRBV5-6 | TGTGCCAGCAGCCCCCCTAGCGGGAGGGTCAATGAGCAGTTCTTC | CASSPPSGRVNEQFF
NA | TRBD2 | TRBJ2-1 | TRBV10-3 | TGTGCCATCAAACCGGGACTAGCGGGAGAAGGATACAATGAGCAGTTCTTC | CAIKPGLAGEGYNEQFF
NA | TRBD1 | TRBJ2-3 | TRBV5-4 | TGTGCCAGCAGTTCCGGGACAGCTGAACATGACTCCTTAGATACGCAGTATTTT | CASSSGTAEHDSLDTQYF
NA | NA | TRBJ2-7 | TRBV12-2 | TGTGCAAGTCGCCTCGGGACAGGGATCTACGAGCAGTACTTC | CASRLGTGIYEQYF
NA | NA | TRBJ2-7 | TRBV28 | TGTGCCAGCAGTTTACCAGGATTCGACTACGAGCAGTACTTC | CASSLPGFDYEQYF
once | TRBD1 | TRBJ2-5 | TRBV5-1 | TGCGCCAGCAGCGAGGGACAGGGGGACGCGGGGACCCAGTACTTC | CASSEGQGDAGTQYF
NA | TRBD1 | TRBJ1-4 | TRBV5-4 | TGTGCCAGCAGCTACCCCGGGACAGGGTATGAAAAACTGTTTTTT | CASSYPGTGYEKLFF
NA | TRBD1 | TRBJ1-2 | TRBV6-5 | TGTGCCAGCAGTCCTGGACAGGACGTACGCTATGGCTACACCTTC | CASSPGQDVRYGYTF
NA | TRBD1 | TRBJ2-7 | TRBV14 | TGTGCCAGCAGTCCCCGTCCGGGACAGAGTTTTTACGAGCAGTACTTC | CASSPRPGQSFYEQYF
NA | NA | TRBJ2-7 | TRBV5-3 | TGTGCCAGAAGCCGAGACAGAGTCCTCTCCTACGAGCAGTACTTC | CARSRDRVLSYEQYF
NA | NA | TRBJ1-5 | TRBV4-2 | TGTGCCAGCAGCCAAGATCCCGATCAGCCCCAGCATTTT | CASSQDPDQPQHF
once | NA | TRBJ2-7 | TRBV7-2 | TGTGCCAGCAGCTTATGGAGGGCTGCCGAGCAGTACTTC | CASSLWRAAEQYF
NA | NA | TRBJ2-3 | TRBV11-2 | TGTGCCAGCAGCTTAGGTCCGGGGTACACAGATACGCAGTATTTT | CASSLGPGYTDTQYF
NA | TRBD2 | TRBJ2-3 | TRBV30 | TGTGCCTGGAGTGTACTAGCGGGACCAGATACGCAGTATTTT | CAWSVLAGPDTQYF
NA | NA | TRBJ1-1 | TRBV7-9 | TGTGCCAGCAGCTTAGAAGGGGGAACTGAAGCTTTCTTT | CASSLEGGTEAFF
NA | NA | TRBJ2-5 | TRBV29-1 | TGCAGCGTTGAAGAGGGGCCCCAAGAGACCCAGTACTTC | CSVEEGPQETQYF
NA | NA | TRBJ1-1 | TRBV9 | TGTGCCAGCAGCGGACAGGACGGGAACACTGAAGCTTTCTTT | CASSGQDGNTEAFF